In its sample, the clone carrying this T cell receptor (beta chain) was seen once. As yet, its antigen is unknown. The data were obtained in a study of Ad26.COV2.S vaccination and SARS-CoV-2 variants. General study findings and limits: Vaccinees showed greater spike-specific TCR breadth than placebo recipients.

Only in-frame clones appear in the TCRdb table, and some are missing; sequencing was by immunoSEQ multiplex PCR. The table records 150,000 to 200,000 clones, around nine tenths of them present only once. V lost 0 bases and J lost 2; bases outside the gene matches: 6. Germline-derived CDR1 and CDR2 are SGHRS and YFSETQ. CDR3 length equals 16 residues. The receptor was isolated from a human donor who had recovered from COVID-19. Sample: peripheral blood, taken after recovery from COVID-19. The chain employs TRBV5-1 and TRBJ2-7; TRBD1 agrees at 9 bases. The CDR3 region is CASSLGPGQGTYEQYF. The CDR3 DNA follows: TGCGCCAGCAGCTTGGGGCCGGGACAGGGTACCTACGAGCAGTACTTC.